A selection of T cell receptor beta chains follows, all from one sample in a study of T cells in Graves' hyperthyroidism and ophthalmopathy. TCRdb re-analysed the multiplex PCR reads in MiXCR, keeping a single row per CDR3 protein. The top ten hold around 7.5% of the sample, which has approximately 590,000 distinct CDR3 sequences, 15% to 19% seen once. The specimen sequenced was blood. All receptors derive from a woman in her 30s with Graves' hyperthyroidism. CDR3s include the opening cysteine and the closing phenylalanine or tryptophan. The D gene is left open where the match is weak. Clone size, where shown, is once, few, many, or a class for clones that have expanded.

j_gene,d_gene,v_gene,abundance,CDR3aa,CDR3nt
TRBJ2-3,-,TRBV5-5,many,CASSFRLPPITDTQYF,TGTGCCAGCAGCTTCCGACTTCCGCCAATCACAGATACGCAGTATTTT
TRBJ2-1,TRBD2,TRBV20-1,many,CSARDMGLAGHYNEQFF,TGCAGTGCTAGGGACATGGGCCTAGCGGGGCACTACAATGAGCAGTTCTTC
TRBJ1-1,-,TRBV2,many,CASIRTESTTEAFF,TGTGCCAGCATCCGGACAGAAAGTACCACTGAAGCTTTCTTT
TRBJ2-7,-,TRBV9,many,CASSAGTDPYEQYF,TGTGCCAGCAGCGCCGGGACCGATCCCTACGAGCAGTACTTC
TRBJ1-1,-,TRBV5-6,many,CASSAPPMNTEAFF,TGTGCCAGCAGCGCGCCCCCCATGAACACTGAAGCTTTCTTT
TRBJ2-3,-,TRBV7-9,many,CASSLGSYTDTQYF,TGTGCCAGCAGCTTAGGGTCGTACACAGATACGCAGTATTTT
TRBJ2-2,-,TRBV29-1,-,CSVENVRENTGELFF,TGCAGCGTTGAAAATGTGCGGGAGAACACCGGGGAGCTGTTTTTT
TRBJ2-3,-,TRBV10-2,many,CASSEFGGTDTQYF,TGCGCCAGCAGTGAGTTCGGGGGCACAGATACGCAGTATTTT
TRBJ2-7,-,TRBV27,many,CASSPRLALGPYEQYF,TGTGCCAGCAGCCCACGTCTTGCCCTTGGCCCCTACGAGCAGTACTTC
TRBJ2-3,-,TRBV10-3,few,CAISVKGPPGTDTQYF,TGTGCCATCAGTGTTAAGGGACCACCCGGCACAGATACGCAGTATTTT
TRBJ1-1,-,TRBV20-1,-,CSARLRAQGRDTEAFF,TGCAGTGCTAGGCTGCGAGCCCAGGGGAGGGACACTGAAGCTTTCTTT
TRBJ1-1,-,TRBV7-4,many,CASSLVPVTEAFF,TGTGCCAGCAGCTTAGTCCCTGTCACTGAAGCTTTCTTT
TRBJ1-1,-,TRBV5-5,many,CASRQARSDTEAFF,TGTGCCAGCAGGCAGGCCCGTTCAGACACTGAAGCTTTCTTT
TRBJ2-1,-,TRBV20-1,few,CSATTGYNEQFF,TGCAGTGCGACCACAGGGTACAATGAGCAGTTCTTC
TRBJ1-1,-,TRBV28,many,CASSLGTAEPEAFF,TGTGCCAGCAGTTTAGGGACGGCGGAACCTGAAGCTTTCTTT
TRBJ2-1,TRBD2,TRBV27,many,CASSMGLAGGWQEQFF,TGTGCCAGCAGTATGGGACTAGCGGGAGGGTGGCAGGAGCAGTTCTTC
TRBJ2-7,TRBD2,TRBV16,once,CASSQSRRGRAYEQYF,TGTGCCAGCAGCCAATCGAGGCGCGGGAGGGCCTACGAGCAGTACTTC
TRBJ2-7,-,TRBV2,many,CASTPDYATYEQYF,TGTGCCAGCACTCCAGACTATGCTACCTACGAGCAGTACTTC
TRBJ1-1,-,TRBV6-1,few,CARSDPPMNTEAFF,TGTGCCAGAAGTGACCCCCCAATGAACACTGAAGCTTTCTTT
TRBJ2-5,-,TRBV6-1,many,CASSQGKTQYF,TGTGCCAGCAGTCAAGGGAAGACCCAGTACTTC
TRBJ2-7,-,TRBV6-5,many,CASSYPQGLSYEQYF,TGTGCCAGCAGTTACCCACAGGGTCTCTCCTACGAGCAGTACTTC
TRBJ2-5,TRBD2,TRBV5-1,-,CASSLLWEGETQYF,TGCGCCAGCAGCTTGTTGTGGGAGGGAGAGACCCAGTACTTC
TRBJ2-1,TRBD2,TRBV3-1,-,CASSQRKRELYNEQFF,TGTGCCAGCAGCCAAAGGAAGCGGGAGTTATACAATGAGCAGTTCTTC
TRBJ2-1,-,TRBV20-1,many,CSPRWLSSYNEQFF,TGCAGCCCTAGGTGGCTCAGCTCCTACAATGAGCAGTTCTTC
TRBJ2-5,TRBD1,TRBV11-2,-,CASSLAIGTGTGGVRTQYF,TGTGCCAGCAGCTTAGCAATAGGGACCGGGACAGGGGGTGTCCGGACCCAGTACTTC
TRBJ2-2,-,TRBV27,-,CASGARVAENTGELFF,TGTGCCAGTGGGGCCCGGGTAGCGGAGAACACCGGGGAGCTGTTTTTT
TRBJ1-5,-,TRBV27,many,CASSLQRGDQPQHF,TGTGCCAGCAGTTTACAGAGAGGGGACCAGCCCCAGCATTTT
TRBJ2-2,-,TRBV7-2,-,CASSLVGGTGGLFF,TGTGCCAGCAGCTTAGTTGGTGGGACCGGGGGGCTGTTTTTT
TRBJ1-6,-,TRBV12-3/TRBV12-4,many,CASSSQDSPLHF,TGTGCCAGCAGTTCTCAGGATTCACCCCTCCACTTT
TRBJ2-3,-,TRBV7-2,many,CASSLDGRGLDTQYF,TGTGCCAGCAGCTTAGACGGGAGAGGCCTAGATACGCAGTATTTT
TRBJ2-2,-,TRBV5-1,-,CASSLYYVAGELFF,TGCGCCAGCAGCTTGTATTACGTCGCCGGGGAGCTGTTTTTT
TRBJ2-1,-,TRBV4-1,-,CASSQESRSGSGIFNEQFF,TGCGCCAGCAGCCAAGAATCCCGAAGTGGGAGCGGAATATTCAATGAGCAGTTCTTC
TRBJ2-1,-,TRBV20-1,many,CSASRAPSAGEQFF,TGCAGTGCTAGTCGGGCCCCAAGCGCGGGTGAGCAGTTCTTC
TRBJ2-3,TRBD2,TRBV30,-,CAWGRAGGPSRDTQYF,TGTGCCTGGGGACGCGCGGGAGGGCCCTCGAGGGATACGCAGTATTTT
TRBJ2-3,-,TRBV7-6,-,CASSLGGGVQDTQYF,TGTGCCAGCAGCTTAGGAGGCGGGGTACAGGATACGCAGTATTTT
TRBJ2-6,TRBD1,TRBV10-2,-,CASSASLGQGTSGANVLTF,TGCGCCAGCAGTGCTTCTCTGGGACAGGGTACGTCTGGGGCCAACGTCCTGACTTTC
TRBJ1-3,-,TRBV7-9,-,CASSFVQGSGNTIYF,TGTGCCAGCAGCTTCGTTCAGGGATCTGGAAACACCATATATTTT
TRBJ2-3,TRBD2,TRBV12-3/TRBV12-4,-,CASSFGGTSGGTDTQYF,TGTGCCAGCAGTTTTGGGGGGACTAGCGGGGGCACAGATACGCAGTATTTT
TRBJ1-5,-,TRBV19,-,CASSMFALNQPQHF,TGTGCCAGTAGTATGTTTGCGCTTAATCAGCCCCAGCATTTT
TRBJ1-6,-,TRBV7-6,many,CASSTQPGARSNSPLHF,TGTGCCAGCAGCACACAACCCGGGGCGCGATCGAATTCACCCCTCCACTTT
TRBJ1-6,TRBD1,TRBV20-1,-,CSARGQGADRNSPLHF,TGCAGTGCTAGAGGACAGGGGGCGGATAGAAATTCACCCCTCCACTTT
TRBJ2-1,TRBD1,TRBV11-2,many,CASSTRQGTGEQFF,TGTGCCAGCAGCACTAGACAGGGGACGGGTGAGCAGTTCTTC
TRBJ1-1,-,TRBV5-8,few,CASSFSGAYKANTEAFF,TGTGCCAGCAGCTTCTCAGGGGCCTACAAGGCGAACACTGAAGCTTTCTTT
TRBJ2-1,-,TRBV11-2,-,CASSLDGPQDYNEQFF,TGTGCCAGCAGCTTAGATGGCCCACAGGACTACAATGAGCAGTTCTTC
TRBJ1-2,-,TRBV2,many,CASVLGHPLYGYTF,TGTGCCAGCGTCTTAGGTCACCCCCTCTATGGCTACACCTTC
TRBJ2-1,-,TRBV20-1,-,CSARGGAGSSYNEQFF,TGCAGTGCTAGAGGAGGGGCGGGGAGCTCCTACAATGAGCAGTTCTTC
TRBJ1-4,TRBD1,TRBV4-1,once,CASSQPGQSNEKLFF,TGCGCCAGCAGTCAACCGGGACAGTCTAATGAAAAACTGTTTTTT
TRBJ2-7,TRBD2,TRBV3-1,many,CASSLWTSGRPYEQYF,TGTGCCAGCAGCCTCTGGACTAGCGGGAGACCCTACGAGCAGTACTTC
TRBJ2-5,-,TRBV7-9,few,CASSRTGTGETQYF,TGTGCCAGCAGCCGAACAGGGACGGGGGAGACCCAGTACTTC
TRBJ2-1,-,TRBV6-1,few,CASSRSFGNEQFF,TGTGCCAGCAGCCGCTCATTCGGAAATGAGCAGTTCTTC
TRBJ2-5,-,TRBV28,many,CASSPYYF,TGTGCCAGCAGCCCGTACTACTTC
TRBJ1-2,-,TRBV7-9,-,CASSLPDQTGWVHGYTF,TGTGCCAGCAGCTTACCGGACCAGACCGGGTGGGTTCATGGCTACACCTTC
TRBJ2-7,TRBD2,TRBV6-6,many,CASSYSGGSGERYEQYF,TGTGCCAGCAGTTACTCCGGGGGTAGCGGGGAGCGGTACGAGCAGTACTTC
TRBJ2-5,TRBD2,TRBV11-2,-,CASTQGLAGKETQYF,TGTGCCAGCACCCAGGGGTTAGCGGGAAAAGAGACCCAGTACTTC